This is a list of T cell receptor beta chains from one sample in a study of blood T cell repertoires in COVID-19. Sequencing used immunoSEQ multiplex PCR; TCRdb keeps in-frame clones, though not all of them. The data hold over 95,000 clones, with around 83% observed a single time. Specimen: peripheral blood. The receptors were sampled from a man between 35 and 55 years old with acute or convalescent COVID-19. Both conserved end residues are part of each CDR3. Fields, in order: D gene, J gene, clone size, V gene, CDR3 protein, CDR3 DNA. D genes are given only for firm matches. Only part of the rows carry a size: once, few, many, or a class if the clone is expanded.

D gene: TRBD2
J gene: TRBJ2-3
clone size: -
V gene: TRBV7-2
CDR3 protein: CASSLTRTSGGASTDTQYF
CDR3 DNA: TGTGCCAGCAGCTTGACCCGGACTAGCGGGGGGGCCAGCACAGATACGCAGTATTTT

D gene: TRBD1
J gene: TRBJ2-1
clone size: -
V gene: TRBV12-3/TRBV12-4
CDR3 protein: CASSSAGGDEQFF
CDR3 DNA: TGTGCCAGCAGTTCCGCAGGGGGTGATGAGCAGTTCTTC

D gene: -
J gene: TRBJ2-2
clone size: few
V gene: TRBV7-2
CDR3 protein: CASSLVDSTGELFF
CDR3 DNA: TGTGCCAGCAGCTTAGTAGACAGCACCGGGGAGCTGTTTTTT

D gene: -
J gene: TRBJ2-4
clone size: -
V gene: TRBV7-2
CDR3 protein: CASSLAFSQSNIQYF
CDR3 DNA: TGTGCCAGCAGCTTAGCTTTTTCACAGTCAAACATTCAGTACTTC

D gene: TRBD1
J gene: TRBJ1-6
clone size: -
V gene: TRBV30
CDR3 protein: CAWSVRRGATPLHF
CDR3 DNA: TGTGCCTGGAGTGTACGCAGGGGGGCGACACCCCTCCACTTT

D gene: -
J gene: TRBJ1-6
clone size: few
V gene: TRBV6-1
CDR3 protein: CASSEREPGDSPLHF
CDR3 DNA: TGTGCCAGCAGTGAACGGGAACCCGGGGATTCACCCCTCCACTTT

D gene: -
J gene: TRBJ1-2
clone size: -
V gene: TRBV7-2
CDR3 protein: CASSLRAQGGPTF
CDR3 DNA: TGTGCCAGCAGCTTAAGAGCGCAGGGAGGGCCAACCTTC

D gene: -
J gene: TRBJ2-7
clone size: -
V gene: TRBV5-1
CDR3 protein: CASSSKNRGGEQYF
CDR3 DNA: TGCGCCAGCAGCTCAAAAAACAGGGGAGGCGAGCAGTACTTC

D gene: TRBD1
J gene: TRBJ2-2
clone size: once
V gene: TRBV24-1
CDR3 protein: CATSVTGANTGELFF
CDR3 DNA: TGTGCCACCAGTGTAACAGGGGCCAACACCGGGGAGCTGTTTTTT

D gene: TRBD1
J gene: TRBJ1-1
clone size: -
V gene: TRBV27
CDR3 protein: CASSEQGGITEAFF
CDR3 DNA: TGTGCCAGCAGCGAACAGGGGGGGATCACTGAAGCTTTCTTT

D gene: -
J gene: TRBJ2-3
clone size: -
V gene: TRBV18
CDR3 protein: CASSLYTDTQYF
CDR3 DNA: TGTGCCAGCTCCCTTTACACAGATACGCAGTATTTT

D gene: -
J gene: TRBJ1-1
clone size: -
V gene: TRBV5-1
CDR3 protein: CASSLAEILNTEAFF
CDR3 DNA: TGCGCCAGCAGCTTGGCCGAGATATTGAACACTGAAGCTTTCTTT

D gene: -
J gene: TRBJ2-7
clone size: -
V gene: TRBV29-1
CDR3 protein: CSVELRKGAYEQYF
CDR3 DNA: TGCAGCGTTGAACTACGGAAGGGGGCCTACGAGCAGTACTTC

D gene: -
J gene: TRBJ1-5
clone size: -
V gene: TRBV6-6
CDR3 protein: CASNEDFDQPQHF
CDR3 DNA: TGTGCCAGCAACGAGGATTTCGATCAGCCCCAGCATTTT

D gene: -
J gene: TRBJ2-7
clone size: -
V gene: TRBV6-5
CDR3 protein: CASNSPGTGYEQYF
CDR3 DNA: TGTGCCAGCAATAGCCCCGGGACTGGCTACGAGCAGTACTTC

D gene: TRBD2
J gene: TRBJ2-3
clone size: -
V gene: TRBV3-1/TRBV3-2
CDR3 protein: CASSQRPGTTYTDTQYF
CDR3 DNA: TGTGCCAGCAGCCAACGCCCCGGGACTACCTACACAGATACGCAGTATTTT

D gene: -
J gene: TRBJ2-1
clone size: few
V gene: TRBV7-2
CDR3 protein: CASSLNLSTKQFF
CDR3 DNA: TGTGCCAGCAGCTTAAATCTCTCAACAAAGCAGTTCTTC

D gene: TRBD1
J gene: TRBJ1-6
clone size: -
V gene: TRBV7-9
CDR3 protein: CASSYDRGPLNSPLHF
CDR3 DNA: TGTGCCAGCAGCTACGACAGGGGGCCCTTAAATTCACCCCTCCACTTT

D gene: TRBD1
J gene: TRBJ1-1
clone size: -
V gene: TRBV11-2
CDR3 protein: CASSSGQGTEAFF
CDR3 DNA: TGTGCCAGCAGCTCTGGACAGGGAACTGAAGCTTTCTTT

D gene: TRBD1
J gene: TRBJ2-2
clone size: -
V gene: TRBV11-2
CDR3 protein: CASSLWTGGTGELFF
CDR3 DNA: TGTGCCAGCAGCTTATGGACAGGTGGGACCGGGGAGCTGTTTTTT

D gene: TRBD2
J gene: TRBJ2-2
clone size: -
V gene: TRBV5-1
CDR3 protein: CASSFGLAGSGELFF
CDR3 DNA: TGCGCCAGCAGCTTCGGACTAGCGGGGTCCGGGGAGCTGTTTTTT

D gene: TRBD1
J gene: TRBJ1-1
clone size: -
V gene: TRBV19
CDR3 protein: CASSIDAGGSTEAFF
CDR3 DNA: TGTGCCAGTAGTATAGATGCAGGGGGCTCGACTGAAGCTTTCTTT

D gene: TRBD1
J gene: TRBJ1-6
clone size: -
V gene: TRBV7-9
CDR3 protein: CASSPGQYNSPLHF
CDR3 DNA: TGTGCCAGCAGCCCGGGACAGTATAATTCACCCCTCCACTTT

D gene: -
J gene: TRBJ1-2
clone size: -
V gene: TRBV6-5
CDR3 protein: CASSLRTDYGYTF
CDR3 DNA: TGTGCCAGCAGTTTAAGGACAGACTATGGCTACACCTTC

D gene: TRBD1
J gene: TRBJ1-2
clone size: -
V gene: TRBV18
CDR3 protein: CASSRQGHPNYGYTF
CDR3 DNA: TGTGCCAGCTCACGACAGGGGCACCCTAACTATGGCTACACCTTC

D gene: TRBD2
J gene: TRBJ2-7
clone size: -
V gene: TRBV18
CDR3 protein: CASSPVAGLSSYEQYF
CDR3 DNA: TGTGCCAGCTCACCAGTAGCGGGGCTTAGCTCCTACGAGCAGTACTTC

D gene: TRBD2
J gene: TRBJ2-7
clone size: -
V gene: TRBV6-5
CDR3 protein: CASRWGLAGNYEQYF
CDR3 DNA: TGTGCCAGCAGATGGGGACTAGCGGGCAACTACGAGCAGTACTTC

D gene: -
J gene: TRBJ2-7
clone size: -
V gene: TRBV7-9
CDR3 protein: CASSLKLSGGGHFYEQYF
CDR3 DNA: TGTGCCAGCAGCTTAAAGTTGAGTGGCGGGGGCCACTTCTACGAGCAGTACTTC

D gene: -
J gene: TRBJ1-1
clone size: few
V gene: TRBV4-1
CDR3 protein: CASSPARGLVAFF
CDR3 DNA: TGCGCCAGCAGCCCGGCACGAGGTCTCGTAGCTTTCTTT

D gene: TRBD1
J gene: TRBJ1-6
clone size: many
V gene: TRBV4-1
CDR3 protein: CASSRQTGDNSPLHF
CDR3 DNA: TGCGCCAGCAGCCGACAGACAGGGGATAATTCACCCCTCCACTTT